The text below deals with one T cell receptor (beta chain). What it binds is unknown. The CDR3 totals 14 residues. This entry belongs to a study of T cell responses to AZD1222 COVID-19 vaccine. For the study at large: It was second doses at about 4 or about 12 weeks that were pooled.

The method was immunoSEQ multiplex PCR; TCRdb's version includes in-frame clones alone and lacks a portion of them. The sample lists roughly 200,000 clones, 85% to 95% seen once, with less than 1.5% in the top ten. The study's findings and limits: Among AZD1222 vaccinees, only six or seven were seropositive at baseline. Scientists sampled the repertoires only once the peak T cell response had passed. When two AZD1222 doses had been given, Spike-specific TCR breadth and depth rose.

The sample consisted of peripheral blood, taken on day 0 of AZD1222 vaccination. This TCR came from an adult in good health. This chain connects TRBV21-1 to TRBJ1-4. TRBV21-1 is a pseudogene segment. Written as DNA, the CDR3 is TGTGCCAGCAGCTGTGGACTTTTCGAAGGAAAACTGTTTTTT. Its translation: CASSCGLFEGKLFF.